Presented here are 22 T cell receptor beta chains from one specimen sequenced in a study of early T cells in non-severe SARS-CoV-2 infection. Using its own MiXCR run on the 5' RACE reads, TCRdb lists one record per CDR3 protein. Of 100,000 to 120,000 distinct CDR3 sequences in the sample, around an eighth are singletons; the top ten hold around 4%. Sequencing used whole blood, obtained at baseline. Receptors were obtained from an adult who was a healthcare worker with PCR-confirmed SARS-CoV-2 infection or an uninfected control (not recorded which).

The chain is built from TRBV27 and TRBJ1-2, with 8 positions matching TRBD1. Trimming at V came to 6 bases and at J to 7 bases, leaving 10 bases not matched to a gene. There are 14 residues in the CDR3. Looked up from germline, CDR1 is MNHEY and CDR2 is SMNVEV (reference sequence). The CDR3 sequence is CASRRSGGRGGYTF. CDR3 bases: TGTGCCAGCAGGAGATCAGGGGGCAGGGGTGGCTACACCTTC.

Only a few counts were recorded for this clonotype. Here the CDR3 reads CAWSEPEGNTEAFF. DNA of the CDR3: TGTGCCTGGAGTGAGCCCGAGGGAAACACTGAAGCTTTCTTT. This rearrangement joins TRBV30 to TRBJ1-1; D is undetermined. CDR3 size: 14 residues. CDR1 and CDR2 (germline): GTSNPN, SVGIG (reference sequence). Trimming removed 1 base from V and 2 bases from J, with 11 bases in between.

This clonotype came up a few times. The chain links TRBV9 to TRBJ2-3; TRBD1 might be the D (7 bases). V lost 0 bases and J lost 3, with 17 bases in between. CDR1 is SGDLS, CDR2 YYNGEE, per germline. CDR3 size: 17 residues. The CDR3 DNA reads as TGTGCCAGCAGCGTAGCTACCGGCAGGGGGACTACAGATACGCAGTATTTT. This codes for CASSVATGRGTTDTQYF. Variable domain in full (rest from reference TRBV9 and TRBJ2-3): DSGVTQTPKHLITATGQRVTLRCSPRSGDLSVYWYQQSLDQGLQFLIQYYNGEERAKGNILERFSAQQFPDLHSELNLSSLELGDSALYFCASSVATGRGTTDTQYFGPGTRLTVL.

The chain couples TRBV12-3 or TRBV12-4 to TRBJ1-6; 7 nucleotides align to TRBD1. V shed 6 bases and J 10 bases; nucleotides not matched to a gene: 15. The length of the CDR3 is 16 residues. CDR3 region: CASRLRGQGIKSPLHF. The DNA of the CDR3 is TGTGCCAGCAGATTGAGGGGGCAGGGGATAAAATCACCCCTCCACTTT.

This clonotype was counted at least ten times. The chain has TRBV24-1 and TRBJ2-1; D possibly uses TRBD1 or TRBD2 (5 bases each). Trimming cost V 3 bases and J 10 bases, with 15 bases left between them. In germline, CDR1 is KGHDR, CDR2 SFDVKD. There are 14 residues in the CDR3. The CDR3 bases are TGTGCCACCAGTGATACCCGAGGGGATCACGAGCAGTTCTTC. Translating it yields CATSDTRGDHEQFF.

This clonotype has just a few counts. The chain has TRBV10-2 and TRBJ2-2; 12 bases line up with TRBD2. This CDR3 has 15 amino acids. Trimming took 5 bases from V and 6 from J; bases not matched to a gene: 4. The germline gives CDR1 WSHSY, CDR2 SAAADI. The CDR3 nucleotides are TGCGCCAGCAGTTCTAGCGGGGGGGCTTCCGGGGAGCTGTTTTTT. It is translated as CASSSSGGASGELFF.

This clonotype turned up a few times. The rearrangement links TRBV5-1 to TRBJ1-1; unclear D gene. The CDR3 has 14 residues. In germline, CDR1 is SGHRS, CDR2 YFSETQ. V was pared by 0 bases and J by 4 bases, with 10 bases between. CDR3 sequence (DNA): TGCGCCAGCAGCTTGGACACACTGTGCACTGAAGCTTTCTTT. It codes for CASSLDTLCTEAFF.

The chain's CDR3 is CASKRAVYNEQFF. Here the CDR3 DNA reads TGTGCCAGCAAGAGGGCAGTGTACAATGAGCAGTTCTTC. This rearrangement joins TRBV28 to TRBJ2-1; weak D call: TRBD2 (5 bases). This CDR3 is 13 amino acids long. The germline V gene encodes CDR1 MDHEN and CDR2 SYDVKM. Trimming shortened V by 7 bases and J by 4 bases, and 11 bases separated the two germline ends.

The V and J genes are TRBV29-1 and TRBJ2-3; 13 bases line up with TRBD2. The CDR3 has 15 residues. V shed 8 bases, J shed 4 bases, and the junction held 9 bases outside the gene matches. Looked up from germline, CDR1 is SQVTM and CDR2 is ANQGSEA. The CDR3, as DNA: TGCAGCACCAAGCCGACTAGCGGGGGGTCAGATACGCAGTATTTT. This encodes CSTKPTSGGSDTQYF.

J is TRBJ2-3 and V is TRBV6-5; D is possibly TRBD2 (5 bases). The CDR3 has 11 amino acids. CDR1 is MNHEY and CDR2 is SVGAGI in the germline V gene. Trimming cost V 3 bases and J 9 bases, with 7 bases left between them. CDR3 sequence: CASSYGGTQYF. The CDR3 DNA follows: TGTGCCAGCAGTTATGGCGGGACGCAGTATTTT.

The sample holds many counts of this clonotype. V is TRBV2 and J is TRBJ1-4; D may be TRBD1 (6 bases). CDR3 length: 14 residues. The V end was cut by 3 bases, the J end by 8 bases, with 13 bases between. The V gene's germline CDR1 is SNHLY and CDR2 FYNNEI. The CDR3 DNA follows: TGTGCCAGCAGTGATGAACAGGGTGGAGAAAAACTGTTTTTT. It translates to CASSDEQGGEKLFF.

A remark on this clonotype: A read error may explain this, as a much larger clone is one base away. The genes are TRBV28 and TRBJ1-3, with D hard to call. This CDR3 comprises 12 residues. CDR1 and CDR2 from the germline V gene are MDHEN and SYDVKM. CDR3 amino acids: CASRKFGNTKYF. Written as DNA, the CDR3 is TGTGCCAGCAGAAAATTTGGAAACACCAAATATTTT. Using reference TRBV28 and TRBJ1-3 for the parts outside the CDR3, the full variable domain is DVKVTQSSRYLVKRTGEKVFLECVQDMDHENMFWYRQDPGLGLRLIYFSYDVKMKEKGDIPEGYSVSREKKERFSLILESASTNQTSMYLCASRKFGNTKYFGEGSWLTVV.

This clonotype was seen many times. The chain combines TRBV20-1 with TRBJ2-1, with 12 bases matching TRBD2. The V and J ends lost 5 bases and 16 bases, in that order; junction bases with no gene match: 6. The CDR3 sequence is 11 residues long. Germline V gives CDR1 DFQATT, CDR2 SNEGSKA (reference sequence). The CDR3 loop reads CSAQLAGGVFF. Here the CDR3 DNA reads TGCAGTGCTCAACTAGCGGGGGGCGTATTCTTC.

CDR3 region: CASSPPQGRTSYEQYF. CDR3 DNA sequence: TGTGCCAGCAGCCCGCCGCAGGGGCGGACCTCCTACGAGCAGTACTTC. The rearrangement uses TRBV7-4 and TRBJ2-7, with D possibly matching TRBD1 (6 bases). The CDR3 is 16 residues long. Germline CDR1 reads SGHVT; CDR2 reads SQSDAQ. V gave up 5 bases and J gave up 0 bases, with 17 bases separating them.

This clonotype was counted ten times or more. J is TRBJ1-5 and V is TRBV7-6; tentative D call: TRBD1 (6 bases). Trimming shortened V by 0 bases and J by 4 bases, and 7 bases separated the two germline ends. Per germline, CDR1 SGHVS and CDR2 FNYEAQ. There are 14 residues in the CDR3. This CDR3 reads CASSLATGNQPQHF. The CDR3 DNA sequence: TGTGCCAGCAGCTTAGCGACAGGTAATCAGCCCCAGCATTTT.

This clonotype showed up just a few times. V usage is TRBV29-1 and J usage is TRBJ1-3; TRBD1 might be the D (5 bases). The V gene's germline CDR1 is SQVTM and CDR2 ANQGSEA. The V end lost 6 bases, the J end lost 6 bases, and 15 bases lay between the germline ends. This CDR3 has 13 amino acids. CDR3 nucleotide sequence: TGCAGCGTCGGGACCGGGTGGGAAAACACCATATATTTT. It translates to CSVGTGWENTIYF.

This clonotype was observed a handful of times. This chain links TRBV12-3 or TRBV12-4 with TRBJ1-5; D gene unclear. V was clipped by 3 bases and J by 6 bases, with 3 bases between them. This CDR3 region has 11 residues. In DNA, the CDR3 is TGTGCCAGCAGTTTGAGTCAGCCCCAGCATTTT. It yields the protein CASSLSQPQHF.

A remark on this clonotype: The CDR3 does not end in the conserved phenylalanine or tryptophan, so this is likely a read error. V and J are TRBV6-6 and TRBJ2-1, with 7 bases matching TRBD2. This CDR3 spans 15 amino acids. Germline trimming cut 6 bases from V and 9 bases from J; bases unmatched to any gene: 14. Germline V lookup: CDR1 MNHNY, CDR2 SVGAGI (reference sequence). Written as DNA, the CDR3 is TGTGCCAGCAGATACACTAGCGCTCAGAGGGGTGAGCAGTTCTTG. Translated, it gives CASRYTSAQRGEQFL.

This clonotype appeared a few times. The chain combines TRBV5-6 with TRBJ2-1, with 11 bases aligning to TRBD1. This CDR3 contains 17 residues. From germline, CDR1 is SGHDT and CDR2 YYEEEE. Trimming removed 3 bases from V and 4 bases from J; junction bases left unmatched: 9. DNA of the CDR3: TGTGCCAGCAGCTCGACCGCCGGGACAGGGGGATACAATGAGCAGTTCTTC. It codes for CASSSTAGTGGYNEQFF.

The rearrangement uses TRBV20-1 and TRBJ2-3; D perhaps matches TRBD1 (5 bases). Trimming pared 3 bases from V and 0 bases from J, leaving 19 bases between. Germline CDR1 is DFQATT and CDR2 is SNEGSKA (reference sequence). The CDR3 is made up of 17 amino acids. CDR3 sequence: CSARNRVRQWSTDTQYF. The DNA of the CDR3 is TGCAGTGCTAGGAACCGCGTTAGACAGTGGAGCACAGATACGCAGTATTTT.

This clonotype has more than one count but fewer than ten. V gene TRBV19 combines with J gene TRBJ2-1; 8 nucleotides align to TRBD2. CDR3 length: 15 residues. The trim removed 1 base at V and 3 bases at J, leaving 2 bases unmatched. Looked up from germline, CDR1 is LNHDA and CDR2 is SQIVND (reference sequence). CDR3 sequence (DNA): TGTGCCAGTAGTATAGCCAGCGGGAGCTACAATGAGCAGTTCTTC. It codes for CASSIASGSYNEQFF.

This sequence joins TRBV2 and TRBJ2-3; D remains unclear. This CDR3 has 14 amino acids. Trimming stripped 4 bases from V and 1 base from J, with 9 bases between. Germline CDR1 and CDR2: SNHLY and FYNNEI. CDR3 sequence reads: CASSVKKGTDTQYF. CDR3 bases: TGTGCCAGCAGTGTGAAAAAGGGCACAGATACGCAGTATTTT.